A single sample gave rise to the 21 T cell receptor beta chains below, sequenced in a study of tissue T cells after allogeneic stem cell transplantation. Time point described: mouse harvest day 14 after allogeneic transplant. Each mouse received 10^7 T-cell-depleted marrow cells plus 10^6 splenic CD5+ T cells by tail vein. Repertoires were generated with immunoSEQ multiplex PCR, while TCRdb's copy carries only in-frame clones and drops some. Seen here are roughly 2,700 clones, about 44% observed once, and the top ten hold around 40%. Source material: gut tissue. These TCRs come from a female BALB/c mouse given C57BL/6 T cells with graft-versus-host disease after an allogeneic hematopoietic cell transplant.

Concerning this clone itself: Genes and germline come from the mouse. The read terminates 1 residue ahead of where the CDR3 ends, so the germline J gene completes it. The chain is built from TRBV16 and TRBJ1-3; D might be TRBD1 (6 bases). The germline CDR1 and CDR2 sequences are SGHSA and FRNQAP. The CDR3 consists of 14 residues. V lost 5 bases, J lost 5 bases, and 13 bases lay in between. Incomplete CDR3 DNA: TGTGCAAGCAGCCCCTACAGGGATCGAAATACGCTCTAT. Translating gives CASSPYRDRNTLY. The complete CDR3 sequence is CASSPYRDRNTLYF.

In the case of this clone: Genes and germline come from the mouse. Sequencing ends 1 residue short of the CDR3 end; the germline J gene provides the rest. V and J are TRBV1 and TRBJ2-2; 10 positions agree with TRBD2. The CDR3 sequence is 16 residues long. Germline values: CDR1 NSQYPW, CDR2 LRSPGD (reference sequence). The junction had 3 bases not matched to a gene; V was cut back by 0 bases and J by 5 bases. Partial CDR3 DNA: TGCACCTGCAGTGCAGACTGGGGGGGCGCGACCGGGCAGCTCTAC. Translating gives CTCSADWGGATGQLY. In full, the CDR3 reads CTCSADWGGATGQLYF.

Concerning this clone: Germline and genes here are mouse. The read comes to an end 1 residue before the CDR3 does, leaving the germline J gene to fill in the end. The J gene is TRBJ1-5, the V gene TRBV20; a weak D match, TRBD1 (6 bases). There are 15 residues in the CDR3. Germline-derived CDR1 and CDR2 are GFQATS and STVNSAI. V lost 0 bases, J lost 3 bases, and 12 bases lay in between. CDR3 sequence reads: CGARERQGGNQAPLF. The DNA read from the CDR3 is TGTGGTGCTAGGGAACGACAAGGGGGCAACCAGGCTCCGCTT.

Comments on this clone: The genes and germline here are from mouse. The read halts 1 residue ahead of the CDR3 end, with the missing end drawn from the germline J gene. This chain connects TRBV15 to TRBJ2-3; TRBD1 matches 10 bases. The ends lost 3 bases at V and 0 bases at J; junction bases unmatched: 3. In germline, CDR1 is SGHND, CDR2 FRSKSL. The CDR3 extends over 16 amino acids. The CDR3 loop is CASSLRDRGSAETLYF. CDR3 DNA, as far as it was read: TGTGCCAGCAGTTTGAGGGACAGGGGTAGTGCAGAAACGCTGTAT.

By share, this clone ranks as medium-sized. The genes are named according to mouse. The read is 1 residue too short to cover the CDR3 end, so that end is filled in from the germline J gene. This chain joins TRBV3 and TRBJ2-7; 8 positions agree with TRBD1. Per germline, CDR1 SNHLY and CDR2 FYNGKV (reference sequence). CDR3 length: 13 residues. V shed 6 bases and J 4 bases; nucleotides not matched to a gene: 5. CDR3 protein: CASSSDRGYEQYF. Incomplete CDR3 DNA: TGTGCCAGCAGTTCTGACAGGGGTTATGAACAGTAC.

Worth noting for this clone: Mouse names are used for the genes. The CDR3 end is not reached by the read, which stops 1 residue before it; the germline J gene fills it in. The gene calls are TRBV3 and TRBJ1-1; D might be TRBD1 (6 bases). The CDR3 is 14 residues long. The germline CDR1 and CDR2 sequences are SNHLY and FYNGKV (reference sequence). The ends were cut back, 5 bases at V and 1 base at J, with 11 bases in the middle. CDR3 DNA, as far as it was read: TGTGCCAGCAGCCACCGGGACATAAACACAGAAGTCTTC. Its translation: CASSHRDINTEVF. The CDR3 reads in full as CASSHRDINTEVFF.

Remarks on this clone: Genes and germline are mouse. The sequenced fragment ends 1 residue before the CDR3 boundary, so the rest is inferred from the germline J gene. The chain is built from TRBV16 and TRBJ2-4; no clear D gene. Germline-derived CDR1 and CDR2 are SGHSA and FRNQAP. The CDR3 length is 13 residues. V dropped 5 bases and J dropped 2 bases, with 8 bases sitting between them. The part of the CDR3 DNA that was read is TGTGCAAGCAGCCCCGGGTCTCAAAACACCTTGTAC. It is translated as CASSPGSQNTLY. The entire CDR3 sequence reads CASSPGSQNTLYF. The full variable domain, in which reference TRBV16 and TRBJ2-4 provide the parts outside the CDR3, is NAGVIQTPRHKVTGKGQEATLWCEPISGHSAVFWYRQTIVQGLEFLTYFRNQAPIDDSGMPKERFSAQMPNQSHSTLKIQSTQPQDSAVYLCASSPGSQNTLYFGAGTRLSVL.

On this clone itself: Each gene name is a mouse one. The read ends 1 residue early relative to the CDR3; the germline J gene fills the gap. The V gene is TRBV16, the J gene TRBJ2-3; D uncertain. Per germline, CDR1 SGHSA and CDR2 FRNQAP. The CDR3 totals 13 residues. Trimming left V 3 bases short and J 0 bases short, with 4 bases between. The CDR3 loop is CASSFTSAETLYF. Partial CDR3 DNA: TGTGCAAGCAGCTTCACTAGTGCAGAAACGCTGTAT. Full variable domain (missing parts from reference TRBV16 and TRBJ2-3): NAGVIQTPRHKVTGKGQEATLWCEPISGHSAVFWYRQTIVQGLEFLTYFRNQAPIDDSGMPKERFSAQMPNQSHSTLKIQSTQPQDSAVYLCASSFTSAETLYFGSGTRLTVL.

This clone is labeled as large. Gene names and germline refer to mouse. Read data end 1 residue before the CDR3 end; the end is taken from the germline J gene. This sequence joins TRBV5 and TRBJ2-7, with unresolved D. The CDR3 loop spans 13 amino acids. CDR1 is LGHNA and CDR2 is YNLKQL in the germline V gene (reference sequence). V was shortened by 0 bases and J by 5 bases, with 8 bases between the two germline ends. CDR3 region: CASSQDRHNEQYF. CDR3 bases read: TGTGCCAGCAGCCAAGATAGGCATAATGAACAGTAC.

Worth noting for this clone: The genes and germline here are from mouse. The read ends 1 residue shy of where the CDR3 ends; the end is completed using the germline J gene. The chain employs TRBV14 and TRBJ2-7, with D maybe TRBD1 (5 bases). Trimming shortened V by 7 bases and J by 4 bases, and 9 bases separated the two germline ends. The CDR3 consists of 11 residues. Germline loops: CDR1 SGHDT, CDR2 FRDEAV. The sequenced CDR3 bases are TGTGCCAGCGGTCACAGGTATGAACAGTAC. As protein: CASGHRYEQY. The whole CDR3 sequence is CASGHRYEQYF.

Sample share makes this clone large. Mouse gene names apply. The read ends 1 residue before the CDR3 terminus; that terminus is restored from the germline J gene. J is TRBJ2-1 and V is TRBV13-3, with 9 nucleotides matching TRBD2. This CDR3 is 14 amino acids long. Germline V CDR1 and CDR2: NNHDY, SYVADS. V gave up 2 bases and J gave up 5 bases; unmatched junction bases: 2. CDR3 in amino acids: CASSDWGGNAEQFF. The part of the CDR3 DNA that was read is TGTGCCAGCAGTGACTGGGGGGGGAATGCTGAGCAGTTC.

This clone is labeled as medium-sized. Gene names follow the mouse nomenclature. The read terminates 1 residue before the CDR3 end, so the remaining end is supplied by the germline J gene. The chain couples TRBV3 to TRBJ1-1, with 7 bases fitting TRBD1. Germline-derived CDR1 and CDR2 are SNHLY and FYNGKV (reference sequence). The trim removed 0 bases at V and 3 bases at J, leaving 1 base unmatched. The CDR3 length is 14 residues. The sequenced part of the CDR3 DNA is TGTGCCAGCAGCTTAGCAGGGGGCGACACAGAAGTCTTC. Amino acids: CASSLAGGDTEVF. The CDR3 in full is CASSLAGGDTEVFF.

About this clone: The gene names here belong to mouse. The CDR3 DNA, read in part, is TGTGCCAGCAGTCGACACAGGGGAATTTCCAACGAAAGATTATTT. As protein: CASSRHRGISNERLF. The whole CDR3 sequence is CASSRHRGISNERLFF. This chain links TRBV26 with TRBJ1-4, with TRBD1 matching 7 bases. The CDR3 is cut off 1 residue early in the read; its end comes from the germline J gene. Germline V lookup: CDR1 KGHPV, CDR2 FQNQEV (reference sequence). V gave up 4 bases and J gave up 0 bases; unmatched junction bases: 5. There are 16 residues in the CDR3.

This clone is categorized as hyperexpanded. Gene names denote mouse genes. Read sequence stops 1 residue before the CDR3 end, and the germline J gene provides the missing end. The V call is TRBV13-3, the J call TRBJ2-7; D remains unclear. V was clipped by 0 bases and J by 3 bases, with 4 bases between them. There are 12 residues in the CDR3. Germline CDR1 NNHDY, CDR2 SYVADS. This CDR3 reads CASSDAIYEQYF. CDR3 DNA, as far as it was read: TGTGCCAGCAGTGATGCGATCTATGAACAGTAC.

This clone has more than one count but fewer than ten. Any gene name here is a mouse gene name. The read terminates 1 residue ahead of where the CDR3 ends, so the germline J gene completes it. This sequence joins TRBV12-1 and TRBJ2-5; D possibly corresponds to TRBD1 (5 bases). V lost 2 bases, J lost 5 bases, and 7 bases lay in between. CDR1 and CDR2 (germline): SGHSN, HYEKVE. The CDR3 sequence is 12 residues long. CDR3 sequence: CASSQGVDTQYF. The covered CDR3 bases are TGTGCCAGCTCTCAAGGGGTAGACACCCAGTAC. Filled out from reference TRBV12-1 and TRBJ2-5, the complete variable domain reads DSGVVQSPRHIIKEKGGRSVLTCIPISGHSNVVWYQQTLGKELKFLIQHYEKVERDKGFLPSRFSVQQFDDYHSEMNMSALELEDSAMYFCASSQGVDTQYFGPGTRLLVL.

On this clone itself: Gene names are mouse gene names. From the germline J gene comes the end of the CDR3, since the read stops 1 residue before it. The rearrangement joins TRBV12-2 to TRBJ2-7; TRBD2 matches 10 bases. This CDR3 is 15 amino acids long. The J segment lost 0 bases and the V segment lost 0 bases, leaving 1 base of the junction unmatched. Germline V gene data show CDR1 as SGHLS and CDR2 as HYDKME. CDR3 DNA, as far as it was read: TGTGCCAGCTCTCTCAACTGGGGGGGCTCCTATGAACAGTAC. Its translation is CASSLNWGGSYEQY. The CDR3 reads in full as CASSLNWGGSYEQYF.

This clone appeared a few times. Gene labels here are mouse ones. The CDR3 end lies 1 residue beyond the end of the read and is filled in from the germline J gene. The chain joins TRBV12-1 to TRBJ2-1, with D perhaps assigned TRBD1 or TRBD2 (5 bases each). From germline, CDR1 is SGHSN and CDR2 HYEKVE. V was shortened by 0 bases and J by 2 bases, with 7 bases between the two germline ends. CDR3 size: 14 residues. CDR3 DNA (partial): TGTGCCAGCTCTCTCGGGGGATACTATGCTGAGCAGTTC. It yields the protein CASSLGGYYAEQF. In full, the CDR3 reads CASSLGGYYAEQFF.

Worth noting for this clone: Here the gene names and germline are mouse. The read falls 1 residue short of the CDR3 end, and the missing part is taken from the germline J gene. The chain combines TRBV4 with TRBJ2-1; D not certain. V shed 3 bases and J shed 4 bases, with 1 base lying between them. The CDR3 covers 11 residues. The V gene's germline CDR1 is LGHDT and CDR2 YNNKQL (reference sequence). The CDR3: CASSYYAEQFF. The sequenced part of the CDR3 DNA is TGTGCCAGCAGCTATTATGCTGAGCAGTTC.

There are a few counts of this clone. Gene names refer to mouse genes. CDR3 residues: CASGDTGGNYAEQFF. The CDR3 DNA, read in part, is TGTGCCAGCGGTGATACTGGGGGTAACTATGCTGAGCAGTTC. This chain links TRBV13-2 with TRBJ2-1; 8 positions agree with TRBD2. The CDR3 end lies 1 residue beyond the end of the read and is filled in from the germline J gene. After removal of 1 base from V and 0 bases from J, the junction contained 0 bases not matched to a gene. Germline CDR1 is NNHNN and CDR2 is SYGAGS (reference sequence). This CDR3 contains 15 residues.

As for this clone: Gene names are the mouse ones. The read gets to within 1 residue of the CDR3 end, and the germline J gene fills in the rest. This chain joins TRBV16 and TRBJ2-2; TRBD2 matches at 10 bases. J gave up 0 bases and V 5 bases, and 3 bases lay outside the gene matches. CDR3 size: 16 residues. The V gene's germline CDR1 is SGHSA and CDR2 FRNQAP. CDR3 in amino acids: CASSATGGANTGQLYF. The part of the CDR3 DNA that was read is TGTGCAAGCAGCGCCACTGGGGGGGCAAACACCGGGCAGCTCTAC.

Concerning this clone: Gene labels here are mouse ones. The read stops 1 residue short of the end of the CDR3; the missing end is completed from the germline J gene. The chain recombines TRBV12-2 with TRBJ1-6; 7 bases are shared with TRBD1. TRBJ1-6 belongs to the ORF category, with a function that is uncertain. Trimming at V came to 0 bases and at J to 3 bases, leaving 1 base not matched to a gene. This CDR3 contains 15 residues. The germline CDR1 and CDR2 sequences are SGHLS and HYDKME. CDR3 bases read: TGTGCCAGCTCTCTCCGGGACAGCTATAATTCGCCCCTCTAC. This codes for CASSLRDSYNSPLY. The entire CDR3 is CASSLRDSYNSPLYF.